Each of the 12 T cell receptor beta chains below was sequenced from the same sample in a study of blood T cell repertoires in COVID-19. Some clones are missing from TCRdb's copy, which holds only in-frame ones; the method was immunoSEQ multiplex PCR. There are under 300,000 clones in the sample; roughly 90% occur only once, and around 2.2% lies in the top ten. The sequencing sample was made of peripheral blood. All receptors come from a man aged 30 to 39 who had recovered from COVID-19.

The CDR3 is CASSLVTGVGDTEAFF. The DNA of the CDR3 is TGTGCCAGCAGCTTGGTGACAGGGGTGGGGGACACTGAAGCTTTCTTT. The rearrangement uses TRBV5-8 and TRBJ1-1, with 8 bases lining up with TRBD1. V was pared by 0 bases and J by 3 bases, with 7 bases of the junction left unmatched. The CDR3 has 16 residues. CDR1 is SGHTS and CDR2 is YDEGEE in the germline V gene. Full variable domain (missing parts from reference TRBV5-8 and TRBJ1-1): EAGVTQSPTHLIKTRGQQATLRCSPISGHTSVYWYQQALGLGLQFLLWYDEGEERNRGNFPPRFSGRQFPNYSSELNVNALELEDSALYLCASSLVTGVGDTEAFFGQGTRLTVV.

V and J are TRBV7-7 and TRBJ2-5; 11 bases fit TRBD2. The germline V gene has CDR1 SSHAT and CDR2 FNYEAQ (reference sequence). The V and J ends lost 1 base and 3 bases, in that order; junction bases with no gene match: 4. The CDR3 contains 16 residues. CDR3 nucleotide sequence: TGTGCCAGCAGCTTAGGCCTAGCGGGGGGAGAAGAGACCCAGTACTTC. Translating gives CASSLGLAGGEETQYF.

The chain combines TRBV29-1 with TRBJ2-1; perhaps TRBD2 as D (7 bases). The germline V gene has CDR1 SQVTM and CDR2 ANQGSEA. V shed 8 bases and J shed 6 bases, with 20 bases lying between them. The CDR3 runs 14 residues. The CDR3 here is CSLWMGGPGNEQFF. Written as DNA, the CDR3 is TGCAGCCTCTGGATGGGGGGGCCAGGCAATGAGCAGTTCTTC.

Here the CDR3 reads CAWSRGRGGELFF. In nucleotides, the CDR3 is TGTGCCTGGAGTAGGGGGAGGGGCGGGGAGCTGTTTTTT. This chain uses TRBV30 with TRBJ2-2, with D maybe TRBD2 (7 bases). The germline CDR1 and CDR2 sequences are GTSNPN and SVGIG (reference sequence). Trimming cost V 2 bases and J 7 bases, with 11 bases left between them. The CDR3 extends over 13 amino acids.

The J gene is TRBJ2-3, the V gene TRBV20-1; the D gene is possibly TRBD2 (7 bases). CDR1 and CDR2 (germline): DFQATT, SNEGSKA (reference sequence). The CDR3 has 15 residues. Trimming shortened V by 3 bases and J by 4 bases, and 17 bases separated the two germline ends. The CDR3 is CSASFGGAGPDTQYF. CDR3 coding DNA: TGCAGTGCTAGTTTTGGGGGGGCCGGCCCAGATACGCAGTATTTT.

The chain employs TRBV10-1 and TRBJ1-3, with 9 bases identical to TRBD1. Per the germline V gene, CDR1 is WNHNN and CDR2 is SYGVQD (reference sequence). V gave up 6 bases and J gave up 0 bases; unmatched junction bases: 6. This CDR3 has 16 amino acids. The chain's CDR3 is CASRAGTGNSGNTIYF. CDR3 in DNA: TGCGCCAGCAGGGCCGGGACAGGGAACTCTGGAAACACCATATATTTT.

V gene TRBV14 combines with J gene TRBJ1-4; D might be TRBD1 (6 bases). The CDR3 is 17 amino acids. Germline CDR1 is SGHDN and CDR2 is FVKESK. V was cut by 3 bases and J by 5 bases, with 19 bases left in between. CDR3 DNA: TGTGCCAGCAGCCACTCTCCCCGGGGGGCCGAGAATGAAAAACTGTTTTTT. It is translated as CASSHSPRGAENEKLFF.

The CDR3 DNA sequence: TGTGCCAGCAGCTGGGGACTAGCGGGGCCCACATACGAGCAGTACTTC. Its translation: CASSWGLAGPTYEQYF. The chain uses TRBV11-2 and TRBJ2-7; 13 bases align to TRBD2. Trimming cost V 4 bases and J 4 bases; bases outside gene matches: 7. The CDR3 is 16 amino acids. Germline CDR1 reads SGHAT; CDR2 reads FQNNGV.

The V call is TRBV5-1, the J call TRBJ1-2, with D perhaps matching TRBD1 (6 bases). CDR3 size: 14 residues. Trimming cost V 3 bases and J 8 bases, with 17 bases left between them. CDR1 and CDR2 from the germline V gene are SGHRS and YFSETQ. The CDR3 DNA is TGCGCCAGCAGCTCGTCCCGGGACATTGGGGGCTACACCTTC. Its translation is CASSSSRDIGGYTF. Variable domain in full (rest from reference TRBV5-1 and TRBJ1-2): KAGVTQTPRYLIKTRGQQVTLSCSPISGHRSVSWYQQTPGQGLQFLFEYFSETQRNKGNFPGRFSGRQFSNSRSEMNVSTLELGDSALYLCASSSSRDIGGYTFGSGTRLTVV.

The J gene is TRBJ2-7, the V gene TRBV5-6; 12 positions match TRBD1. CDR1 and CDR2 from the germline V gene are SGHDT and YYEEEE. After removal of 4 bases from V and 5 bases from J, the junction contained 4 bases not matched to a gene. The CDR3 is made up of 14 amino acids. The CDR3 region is CASSPGQGADEQYF. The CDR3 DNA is TGTGCCAGCAGCCCGGGACAGGGGGCGGACGAGCAGTACTTC.

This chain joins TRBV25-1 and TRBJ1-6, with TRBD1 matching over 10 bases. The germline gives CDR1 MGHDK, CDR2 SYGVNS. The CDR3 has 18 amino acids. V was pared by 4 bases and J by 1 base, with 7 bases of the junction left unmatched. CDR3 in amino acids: CASSAGQGVGSYNSPLHF. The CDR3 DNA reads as TGTGCCAGCAGTGCAGGACAGGGGGTAGGGTCCTATAATTCACCCCTCCACTTT.

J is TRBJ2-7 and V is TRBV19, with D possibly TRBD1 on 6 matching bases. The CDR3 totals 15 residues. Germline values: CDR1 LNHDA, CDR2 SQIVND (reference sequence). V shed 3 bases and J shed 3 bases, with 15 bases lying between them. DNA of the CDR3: TGTGCCAGTAGTATGGACTGGGGGCCCTACTACGAGCAGTACTTC. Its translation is CASSMDWGPYYEQYF.